This T cell receptor beta chain was observed in a study of shared clonotypes between healthy human individuals. Turning to the study itself: Researchers assigned three CD4 naive, three CD4 memory, two CD8 naive and one CD8 memory plate to each donor. General study findings and limits: Non-shared clonotypes displayed generation probabilities falling below those of clonotypes present in all four donors.

The repertoire was sequenced with immunoSEQ multiplex PCR; TCRdb's copy has only in-frame clones and lacks some. The sample contains some 1 million clones, about 75% of which appear only once. As concerns this clone: Its antigen is unknown.

Subsets obtained from CD4+ cells comprised CD45RA+ naive and CD45RA-negative memory cells. Sequenced input: memory CD4+ T cells sorted from blood. The subset is: CD45RA-negative fraction. The sequence was obtained from a man between 18 and 35 years old in good health.

The CDR3 nucleotides read TGTGCCATCAGTGAGGACAGGGTGCGTGGCTACACCTTC. The encoded protein is CAISEDRVRGYTF. V and J are TRBV10-3 and TRBJ1-2, with 7 bases aligning to TRBD1. Trimming took 2 bases from V and 7 from J; bases not matched to a gene: 4. This CDR3 spans 13 amino acids. In germline, CDR1 is ENHRY, CDR2 SYGVKD.